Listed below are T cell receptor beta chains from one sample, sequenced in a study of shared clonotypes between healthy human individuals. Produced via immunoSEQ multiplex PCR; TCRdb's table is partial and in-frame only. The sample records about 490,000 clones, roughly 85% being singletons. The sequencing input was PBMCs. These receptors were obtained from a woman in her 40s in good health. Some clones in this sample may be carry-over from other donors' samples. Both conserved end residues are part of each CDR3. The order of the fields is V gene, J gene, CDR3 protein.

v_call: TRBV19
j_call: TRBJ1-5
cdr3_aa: CASSTTGKDQPQHF

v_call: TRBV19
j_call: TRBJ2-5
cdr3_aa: CASTLGTGGEETQYF

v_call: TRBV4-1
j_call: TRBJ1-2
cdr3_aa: CASSQDPAGGSFKDGYTF

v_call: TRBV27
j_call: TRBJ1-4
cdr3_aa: CASSLSLRQGQGKLFF

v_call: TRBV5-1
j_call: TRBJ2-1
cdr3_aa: CASSLAAQTLNEQFF

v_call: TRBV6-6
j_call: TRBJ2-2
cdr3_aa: CASSTPDRGSTGELFF

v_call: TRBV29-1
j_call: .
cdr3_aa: CSVGEGAGNYEQYF

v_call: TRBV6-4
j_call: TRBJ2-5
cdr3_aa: CASSQVETQYF

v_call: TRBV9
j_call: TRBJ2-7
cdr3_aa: CASSVSSYHEQYF

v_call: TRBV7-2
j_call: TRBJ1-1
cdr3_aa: CASSFGRSTEAFF

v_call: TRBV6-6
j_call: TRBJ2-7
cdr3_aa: CASSYVSEQYF

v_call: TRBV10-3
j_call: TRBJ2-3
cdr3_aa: CAIRSDVGPDTQYF

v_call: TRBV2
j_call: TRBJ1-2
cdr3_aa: CASTEPGLRVGYGYTF

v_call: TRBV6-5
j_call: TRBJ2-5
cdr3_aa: CASSRLTQETQYF

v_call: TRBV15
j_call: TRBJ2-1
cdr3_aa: CATSRSPLAGRDEQFF

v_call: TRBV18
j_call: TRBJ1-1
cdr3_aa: CASSPLRDGSGTTEAFF

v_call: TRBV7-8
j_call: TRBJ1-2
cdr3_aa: CASSLSGASNYGYTF

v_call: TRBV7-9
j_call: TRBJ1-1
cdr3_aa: CASSLMGQGATEAFF

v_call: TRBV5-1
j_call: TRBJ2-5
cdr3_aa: CASSLAQTKGETQYF

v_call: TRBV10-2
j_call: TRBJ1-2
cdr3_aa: CASSESRVYGYTF

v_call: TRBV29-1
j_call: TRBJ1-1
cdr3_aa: CSASGDTEAFF

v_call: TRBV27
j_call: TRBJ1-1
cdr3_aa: CASSFTVNTEAFF

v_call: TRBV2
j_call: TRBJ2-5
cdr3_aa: CASMGPPRAETQYF

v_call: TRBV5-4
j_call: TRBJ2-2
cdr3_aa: CASSLGAGHNTGELFF

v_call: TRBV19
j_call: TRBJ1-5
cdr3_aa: CASSIPQAQPQHF

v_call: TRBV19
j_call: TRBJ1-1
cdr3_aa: CASSPSRVTEAFF

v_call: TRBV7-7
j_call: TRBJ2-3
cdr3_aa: CASSPRTSGKADTQYF

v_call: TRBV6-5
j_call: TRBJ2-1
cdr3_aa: CASSSQAAGDNEQFF

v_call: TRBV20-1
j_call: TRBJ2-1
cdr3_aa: CSARVSDEQFF

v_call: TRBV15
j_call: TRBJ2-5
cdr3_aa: CATSRDRSRQETQYF

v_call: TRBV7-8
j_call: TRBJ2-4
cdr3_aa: CASSAMGQYVQYF

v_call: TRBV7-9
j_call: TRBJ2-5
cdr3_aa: CASSHALGKGGTHQETQYF

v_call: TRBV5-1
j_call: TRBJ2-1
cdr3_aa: CASSLGLALSSYNEQFF

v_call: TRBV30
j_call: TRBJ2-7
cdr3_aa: CAWRAVGSYEQYF

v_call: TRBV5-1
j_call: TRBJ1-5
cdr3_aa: CASSLTVGEPQHF

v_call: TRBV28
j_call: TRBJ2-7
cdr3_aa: CASSLSQQLAGSYEQYF

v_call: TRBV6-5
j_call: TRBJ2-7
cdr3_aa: CASSYTSGSYEQYF

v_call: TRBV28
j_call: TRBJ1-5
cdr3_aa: CASSLGWVAGNQPQHF

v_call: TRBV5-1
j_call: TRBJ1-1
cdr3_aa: CASSLPNTEAFF

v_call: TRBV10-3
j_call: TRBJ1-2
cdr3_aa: CAISEGWSYTF

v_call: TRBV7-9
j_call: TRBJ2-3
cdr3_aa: CASSFRPDTQYF

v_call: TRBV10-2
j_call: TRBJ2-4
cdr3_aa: CASSDRGMGSIQYF

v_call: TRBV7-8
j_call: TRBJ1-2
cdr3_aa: CASSSRDSKHGLNPPYTF

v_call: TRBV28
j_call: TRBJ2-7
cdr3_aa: CASSQIPSSGSFSYEQYF

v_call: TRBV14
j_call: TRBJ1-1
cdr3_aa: CASSQVISRVWGAEAFF